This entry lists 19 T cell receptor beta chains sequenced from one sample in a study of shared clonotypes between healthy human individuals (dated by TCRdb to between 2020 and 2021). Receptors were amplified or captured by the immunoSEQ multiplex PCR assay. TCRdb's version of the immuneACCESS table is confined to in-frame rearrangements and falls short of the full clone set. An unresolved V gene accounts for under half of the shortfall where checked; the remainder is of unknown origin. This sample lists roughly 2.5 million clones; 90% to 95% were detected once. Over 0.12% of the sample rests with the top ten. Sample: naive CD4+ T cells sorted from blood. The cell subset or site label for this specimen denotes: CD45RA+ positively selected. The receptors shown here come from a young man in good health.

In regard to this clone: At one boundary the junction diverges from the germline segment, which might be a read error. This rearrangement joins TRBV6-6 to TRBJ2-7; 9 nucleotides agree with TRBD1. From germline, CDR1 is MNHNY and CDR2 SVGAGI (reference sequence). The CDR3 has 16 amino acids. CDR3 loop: CAISGPTGTGSYEQYF. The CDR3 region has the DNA TGTGCCATCAGTGGGCCGACCGGGACAGGGTCGTACGAGCAGTACTTC.

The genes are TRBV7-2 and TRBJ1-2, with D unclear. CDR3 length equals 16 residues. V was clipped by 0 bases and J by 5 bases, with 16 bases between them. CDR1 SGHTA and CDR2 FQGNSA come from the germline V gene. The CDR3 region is CASSLAVRRDKYGYTF. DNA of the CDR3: TGTGCCAGCAGCTTAGCTGTCAGAAGGGATAAATATGGCTACACCTTC.

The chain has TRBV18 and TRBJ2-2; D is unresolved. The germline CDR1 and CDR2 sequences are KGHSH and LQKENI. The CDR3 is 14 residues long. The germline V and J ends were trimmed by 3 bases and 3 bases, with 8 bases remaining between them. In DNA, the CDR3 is TGTGCCAGCTCACCCCGAGTAGACACCGGGGAGCTGTTTTTT. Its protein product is CASSPRVDTGELFF.

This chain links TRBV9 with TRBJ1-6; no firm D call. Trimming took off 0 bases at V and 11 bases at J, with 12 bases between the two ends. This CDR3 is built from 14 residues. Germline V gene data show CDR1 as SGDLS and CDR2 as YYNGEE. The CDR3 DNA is TGTGCCAGCAGCGTAGCCGACACCTCTCCACCCCTCCACTTT. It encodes CASSVADTSPPLHF.

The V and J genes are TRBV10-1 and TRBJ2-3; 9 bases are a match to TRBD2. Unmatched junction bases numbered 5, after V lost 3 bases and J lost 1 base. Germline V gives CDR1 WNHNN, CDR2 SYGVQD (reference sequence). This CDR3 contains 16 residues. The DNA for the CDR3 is TGCGCCAGCAGTGAAGCTAGCGGGATGGGCACAGATACGCAGTATTTT. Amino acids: CASSEASGMGTDTQYF.

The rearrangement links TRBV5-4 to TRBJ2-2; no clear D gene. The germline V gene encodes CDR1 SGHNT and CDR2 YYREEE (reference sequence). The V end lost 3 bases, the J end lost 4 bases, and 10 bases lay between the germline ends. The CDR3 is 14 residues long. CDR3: CASSSDSVTGELFF. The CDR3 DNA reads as TGTGCCAGCAGCTCCGACTCAGTCACCGGGGAGCTGTTTTTT. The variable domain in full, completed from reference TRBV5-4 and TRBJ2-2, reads ETGVTQSPTHLIKTRGQQVTLRCSSQSGHNTVSWYQQALGQGPQFIFQYYREEENGRGNFPPRFSGLQFPNYSSELNVNALELDDSALYLCASSSDSVTGELFFGEGSRLTVL.

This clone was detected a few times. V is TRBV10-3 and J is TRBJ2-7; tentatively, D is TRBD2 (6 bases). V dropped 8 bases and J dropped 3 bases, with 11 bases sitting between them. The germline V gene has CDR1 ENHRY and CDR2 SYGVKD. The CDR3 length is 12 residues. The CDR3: CAIRGDGYEQYF. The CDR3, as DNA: TGTGCCATCCGCGGGGACGGCTACGAGCAGTACTTC.

The CDR3 loop is CAWRDRQGFSEAFF. As DNA, the CDR3 is TGTGCCTGGAGGGATCGACAGGGTTTCTCTGAAGCTTTCTTT. The rearrangement uses TRBV30 and TRBJ1-1; 7 bases are a match to TRBD1. The J segment lost 6 bases and the V segment lost 3 bases, leaving 10 bases of the junction unmatched. Germline assignment: CDR1 GTSNPN and CDR2 SVGIG (reference sequence). This CDR3 region has 14 residues.

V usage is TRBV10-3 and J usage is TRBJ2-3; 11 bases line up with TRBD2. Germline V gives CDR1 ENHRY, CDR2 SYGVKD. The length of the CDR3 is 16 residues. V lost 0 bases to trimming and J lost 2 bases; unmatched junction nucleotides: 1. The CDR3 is CAISESTSGATDTQYF. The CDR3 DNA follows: TGTGCCATCAGTGAGTCGACTAGCGGGGCCACAGATACGCAGTATTTT.

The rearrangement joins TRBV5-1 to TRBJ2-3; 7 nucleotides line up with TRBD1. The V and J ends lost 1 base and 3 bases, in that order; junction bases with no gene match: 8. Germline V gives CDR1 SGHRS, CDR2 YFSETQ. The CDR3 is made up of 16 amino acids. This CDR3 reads CASSLSGRQGTDTQYF. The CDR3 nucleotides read TGCGCCAGCAGCTTGAGTGGGAGACAGGGTACAGATACGCAGTATTTT.

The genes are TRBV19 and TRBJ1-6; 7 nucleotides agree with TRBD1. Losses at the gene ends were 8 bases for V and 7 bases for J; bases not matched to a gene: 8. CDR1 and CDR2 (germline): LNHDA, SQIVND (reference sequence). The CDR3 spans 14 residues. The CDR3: CASGGQFLNSPLHF. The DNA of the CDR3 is TGTGCCAGTGGGGGACAGTTTCTAAATTCACCCCTCCACTTT.

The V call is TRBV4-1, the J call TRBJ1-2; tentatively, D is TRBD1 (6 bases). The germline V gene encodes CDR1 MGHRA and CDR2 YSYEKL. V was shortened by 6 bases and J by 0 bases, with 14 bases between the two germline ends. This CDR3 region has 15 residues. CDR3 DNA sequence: TGCGCCAGCAGTAACGCGGCAGGGGCTAACTATGGCTACACCTTC. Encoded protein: CASSNAAGANYGYTF.

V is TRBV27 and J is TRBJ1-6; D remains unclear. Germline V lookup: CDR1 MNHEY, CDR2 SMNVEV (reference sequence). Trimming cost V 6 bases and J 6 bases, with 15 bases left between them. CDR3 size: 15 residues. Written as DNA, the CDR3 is TGTGCCAGCAGCCCACCTGGAGCCCGTAATTCACCCCTCCACTTT. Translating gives CASSPPGARNSPLHF.

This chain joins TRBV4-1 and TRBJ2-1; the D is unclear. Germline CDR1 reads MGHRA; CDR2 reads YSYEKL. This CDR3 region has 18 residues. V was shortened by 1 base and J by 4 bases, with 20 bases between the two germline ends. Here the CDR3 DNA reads TGCGCCAGCAGCCAAGCCCCCGCCCGCGGAGCCTCTTACAATGAGCAGTTCTTC. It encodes CASSQAPARGASYNEQFF.

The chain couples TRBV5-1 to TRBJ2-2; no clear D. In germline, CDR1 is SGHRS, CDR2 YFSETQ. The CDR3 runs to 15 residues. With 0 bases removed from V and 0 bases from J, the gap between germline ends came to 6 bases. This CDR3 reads CASSLEVANTGELFF. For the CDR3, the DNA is TGCGCCAGCAGCTTGGAGGTCGCGAACACCGGGGAGCTGTTTTTT.

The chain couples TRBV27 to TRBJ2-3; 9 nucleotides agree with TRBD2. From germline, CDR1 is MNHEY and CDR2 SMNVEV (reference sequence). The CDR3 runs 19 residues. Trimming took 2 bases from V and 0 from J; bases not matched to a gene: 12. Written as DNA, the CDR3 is TGTGCCAGCAGTTTACGGCTAGCGGGGCCGCTGGGTAGCACAGATACGCAGTATTTT. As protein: CASSLRLAGPLGSTDTQYF.

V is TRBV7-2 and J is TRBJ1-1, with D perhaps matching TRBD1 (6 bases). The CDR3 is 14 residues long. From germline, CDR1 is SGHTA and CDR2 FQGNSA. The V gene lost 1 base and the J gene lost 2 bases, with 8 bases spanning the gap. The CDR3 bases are TGTGCCAGCAGCTTAGAGGGACACAACACTGAAGCTTTCTTT. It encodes CASSLEGHNTEAFF.

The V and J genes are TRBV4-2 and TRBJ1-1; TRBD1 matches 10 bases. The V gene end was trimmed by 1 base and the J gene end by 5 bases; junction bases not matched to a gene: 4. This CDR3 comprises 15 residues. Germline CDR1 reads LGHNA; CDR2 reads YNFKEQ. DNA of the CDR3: TGTGCCAGCAGCCAAGGGGACAGGGGAATAACTGAAGCTTTCTTT. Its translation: CASSQGDRGITEAFF.

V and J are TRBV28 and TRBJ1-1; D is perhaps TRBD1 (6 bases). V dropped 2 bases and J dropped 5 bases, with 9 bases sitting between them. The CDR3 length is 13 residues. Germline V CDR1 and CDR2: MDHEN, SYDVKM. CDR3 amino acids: CASSLTGRTEAFF. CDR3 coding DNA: TGTGCCAGCAGTTTAACAGGGCGGACTGAAGCTTTCTTT.